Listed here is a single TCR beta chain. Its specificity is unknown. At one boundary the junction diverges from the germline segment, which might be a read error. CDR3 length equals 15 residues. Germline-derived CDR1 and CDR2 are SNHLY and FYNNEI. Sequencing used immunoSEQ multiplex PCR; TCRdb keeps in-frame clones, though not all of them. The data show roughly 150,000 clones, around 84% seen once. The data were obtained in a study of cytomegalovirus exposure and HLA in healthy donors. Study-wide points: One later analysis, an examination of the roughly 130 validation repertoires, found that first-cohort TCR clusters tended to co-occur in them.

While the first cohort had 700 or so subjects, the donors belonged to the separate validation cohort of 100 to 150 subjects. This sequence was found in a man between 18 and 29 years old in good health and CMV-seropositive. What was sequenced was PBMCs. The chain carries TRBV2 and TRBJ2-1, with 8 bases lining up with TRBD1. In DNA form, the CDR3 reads TGTGCCAGCAGCGAAGGCGCAGGGGGCATCAATGAGCAGTTCTTC. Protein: CASSEGAGGINEQFF.